This T cell receptor beta chain is drawn from a study of blood T cell repertoires in COVID-19. Study summary: Nucleic acid was either cDNA or gDNA, and it came from T cells, B-cell-depleted T cells, or PBMCs.

Per the original data handling: Nucleated cell counts were estimated from reference gene primer amplification. Sequenced by immunoSEQ multiplex PCR; TCRdb stores in-frame clones only, minus some. The V and J calls and clone size were taken over from that table, and D and trimming were inferred from the DNA. The sample carries under 400,000 clones, 70% to 90% recorded once. The CDR3 is 13 residues long. Germline loops: CDR1 LGHDT, CDR2 YNNKEL (reference sequence). V was pared by 6 bases and J by 9 bases, with 8 bases of the junction left unmatched. The rearrangement joins TRBV3-1 (or the pseudogene TRBV3-2) to TRBJ1-5; 7 positions match TRBD1. The sample was PBMCs or T cells enriched from blood (not recorded which). The clonotype originates from a man aged 35 to 55 in a cohort exposed to, infected with or recovered from COVID-19 (not recorded which). In nucleotides, the CDR3 is TGTGCCAGCAGGACAGGACAGGCAGGGCCCCAGCATTTT. Translation gives CASRTGQAGPQHF.